The T cell receptor beta chain under discussion was sequenced for a study of T cells in Graves' hyperthyroidism and ophthalmopathy. TCR beta CDR3 region amplification was performed from RNA transcripts. First-round RT-PCR targeting the TCR CDR3 was performed with the HTBI primer set. TCRdb recomputed calls from the multiplex PCR reads with MiXCR, one row per CDR3 protein. The sample carries hundreds of thousands of distinct CDR3 sequences, 35% to 40% recorded once. The V and J ends lost 5 bases and 11 bases respectively, with 22 bases between them. Germline assignment: CDR1 SGHTA and CDR2 FQGNSA. The CDR3 runs to 15 residues.

This TCR derives from a man aged 18 to 30 with Graves' hyperthyroidism. This chain links TRBV7-2 with TRBJ1-5; TRBD1 is a possible D gene (5 bases). Material for sequencing was blood. The CDR3 DNA sequence: TGTGCCAGCAGCACCTATGGGGGGGGGTTAAGGTCCCAGCATTTT. Its translation is CASSTYGGGLRSQHF.